What follows are 14 T cell receptor beta chains derived from one specimen sequenced in a study of blood T cell repertoires in COVID-19. Measured with immunoSEQ multiplex PCR; TCRdb has only the in-frame clones, and not every one. This sample has under 150,000 clones; 85% to 90% occur once, and the top ten carry under 3%. Material for sequencing was peripheral blood. The receptors here all came from a man aged 45 to 65 with active COVID-19.

The chain combines TRBV7-6 with TRBJ1-1; D is undetermined. CDR3 size: 15 residues. The germline gives CDR1 SGHVS, CDR2 FNYEAQ. Trimming left V 1 base short and J 1 base short, with 10 bases between. CDR3 sequence (DNA): TGTGCCAGCAGCTTAGGTCTCGAGGCGAACACTGAAGCTTTCTTT. Encoded protein: CASSLGLEANTEAFF. Full variable domain (missing parts from reference TRBV7-6 and TRBJ1-1): GAGVSQSPRYKVTKRGQDVALRCDPISGHVSLYWYRQALGQGPEFLTYFNYEAQQDKSGLPNDRFSAERPEGSISTLTIQRTEQRDSAMYRCASSLGLEANTEAFFGQGTRLTVV.

In its sample, this clone is medium-sized. The chain combines TRBV4-1 with TRBJ2-2; 11 positions agree with TRBD1. The CDR3 is 18 amino acids. From germline, CDR1 is MGHRA and CDR2 YSYEKL. V trimming: 1 base; J trimming: 5 bases; junction bases outside the gene matches: 9. In DNA, the CDR3 is TGCGCCAGCAGCCAAGGTCCCGGCGGGGACAGGGGGACCGGGGAGCTGTTTTTT. It encodes CASSQGPGGDRGTGELFF.

The genes are TRBV6-5 and TRBJ1-3; 8 bases are a match to TRBD1. Losses at the gene ends were 10 bases for V and 0 bases for J; bases not matched to a gene: 5. The CDR3 loop spans 14 amino acids. The germline gives CDR1 MNHEY, CDR2 SVGAGI. Here the CDR3 DNA reads TGTGCCACCAGGGACAGGTTCTCTGGAAACACCATATATTTT. It yields the protein CATRDRFSGNTIYF.

CDR3 in DNA: TGTGCCAGCAATAGACAGGGATCAACTAATGAAAAACTGTTTTTT. This encodes CASNRQGSTNEKLFF. The chain links TRBV27 to TRBJ1-4; 7 bases agree with TRBD1. The CDR3 loop spans 15 amino acids. V trimming: 7 bases; J trimming: 0 bases; junction bases outside the gene matches: 5. The V gene's germline CDR1 is MNHEY and CDR2 SMNVEV (reference sequence). Complete variable domain (other parts from reference TRBV27 and TRBJ1-4): EAQVTQNPRYLITVTGKKLTVTCSQNMNHEYMSWYRQDPGLGLRQIYYSMNVEVTDKGDVPEGYKVSRKEKRNFPLILESPSPNQTSLYFCASNRQGSTNEKLFFGSGTQLSVL.

In this sample, this clone turned up once. The rearrangement uses TRBV6-6 and TRBJ2-3, with D possibly TRBD2 on 6 matching bases. V was pared by 11 bases and J by 8 bases, with 11 bases between. From germline, CDR1 is MNHNY and CDR2 SVGAGI (reference sequence). The CDR3 loop spans 10 amino acids. The CDR3 region has the DNA TGTGCCGGAGGGGCAGGTACGCAGTATTTT. It codes for CAGGAGTQYF.

The rearrangement links TRBV4-1 to TRBJ2-1; 11 bases match TRBD2. V gave up 4 bases and J gave up 0 bases; unmatched junction bases: 11. This CDR3 has 19 amino acids. Germline lookup yields CDR1 MGHRA and CDR2 YSYEKL. The CDR3 DNA follows: TGCGCCAGCAGCCCAGGGGTACTAGCGGGGGCGAGCTCCTACAATGAGCAGTTCTTC. The encoded protein is CASSPGVLAGASSYNEQFF.

The V gene is TRBV29-1, the J gene TRBJ1-1, with D unresolved. Germline CDR1 and CDR2: SQVTM and ANQGSEA. The CDR3 runs to 10 residues. V lost 5 bases to trimming and J lost 6 bases, with 7 bases between them. CDR3 DNA sequence: TGCAGCGTTTTGGGAGCTGAAGCTTTCTTT. Protein product: CSVLGAEAFF.

This sequence joins TRBV6-4 and TRBJ2-2; a weak D match, TRBD1 (5 bases). The V end lost 0 bases, the J end lost 6 bases, and 11 bases lay between the germline ends. The CDR3 has 15 amino acids. Germline lookup yields CDR1 MRHNA and CDR2 SNTAGT. CDR3 nucleotides: TGTGCCAGCAGTGACTCGTCGACAGTAGCCGGGGAGCTGTTTTTT. Residues: CASSDSSTVAGELFF.

This clone occurred a few times. The V and J genes are TRBV7-8 and TRBJ1-2, with D tentatively TRBD1 (6 bases). Germline lookup yields CDR1 SGHVS and CDR2 FQNEAQ. V lost 3 bases, J lost 0 bases, and 11 bases lay in between. The CDR3 loop spans 15 amino acids. CDR3 nucleotides: TGTGCCAGCAGCTTTAGACAGGCCCCTAACTATGGCTACACCTTC. Its protein product is CASSFRQAPNYGYTF.

The chain carries TRBV9 and TRBJ1-3; 8 nucleotides align to TRBD1. Per germline, CDR1 SGDLS and CDR2 YYNGEE. Trimming at V came to 1 base and at J to 4 bases, leaving 7 bases not matched to a gene. The CDR3 has 16 residues. The CDR3 reads CASSVTTGGAGNTIYF. The CDR3 nucleotides are TGTGCCAGCAGCGTAACAACAGGGGGTGCAGGAAACACCATATATTTT.

Comment on this clone: At one end the junction does not follow the germline gene, possibly because of a read error. The chain is built from TRBV7-2 and TRBJ2-3; 10 bases are a match to TRBD2. The CDR3 runs to 15 residues. Germline-derived CDR1 and CDR2 are SGHTA and FQGNSA. CDR3 sequence reads: CASSPRTSGTDTRYF. The DNA for the CDR3 is TGTGCCAGCAGCCCCAGGACTAGCGGCACAGATACGCGGTATTTT.

The rearrangement uses TRBV9 and TRBJ1-4; D might be TRBD1 (6 bases). Trimming took 0 bases from V and 4 from J, leaving 10 bases between them. Germline V gene lookup returns CDR1 SGDLS and CDR2 YYNGEE. The CDR3 contains 15 residues. CDR3 sequence: CASSVGGQINEKLFF. In nucleotides, the CDR3 is TGTGCCAGCAGCGTAGGTGGACAGATTAATGAAAAACTGTTTTTT.

The chain employs TRBV6-2 or TRBV6-3 and TRBJ2-4; no definite D call. Germline V gene lookup returns CDR1 MNHEY and CDR2 SVGEGT. Between the trimmed V and J ends, which lost 5 bases and 4 bases, there was a span of 9 bases. The CDR3 is 13 residues long. The CDR3 DNA sequence: TGTGCCAGCAGTATACAGAGAAAAAACATTCAGTACTTC. This translates into CASSIQRKNIQYF.

The gene calls are TRBV5-1 and TRBJ2-7, with D maybe TRBD2 (5 bases). The CDR3 runs 17 residues. V was pared by 0 bases and J by 3 bases, with 19 bases between. Germline V gene lookup returns CDR1 SGHRS and CDR2 YFSETQ. This chain's CDR3 is CASSLGSGFWENYEQYF. The CDR3 nucleotides read TGCGCCAGCAGCTTGGGGTCCGGTTTCTGGGAGAACTACGAGCAGTACTTC.